This T cell receptor beta chain is drawn from a study of blood T cell repertoires in COVID-19. Per the original methods: Estimation of nucleated cell counts was performed using reference gene primer amplification. Using immunoSEQ multiplex PCR, the repertoire was profiled, and TCRdb retains in-frame clones only, with some absent. V, J and clone size are those of that table, while D and trimming were read from the DNA. The table has 180,000 or so clones, roughly 87% seen once. V lost 4 bases, J lost 4 bases, and 8 bases stayed unmatched. This CDR3 has 15 residues. The germline gives CDR1 SQVTM, CDR2 ANQGSEA.

The sample consisted of PBMCs or T cells enriched from blood (not recorded which). This chain links TRBV29-1 with TRBJ2-5; 11 bases agree with TRBD2. The sequence came from a man aged 45-65 years who had recovered from COVID-19. This chain's CDR3 is CSVVASGGKGETQYF. In DNA, the CDR3 is TGCAGCGTTGTGGCTAGCGGGGGGAAGGGAGAGACCCAGTACTTC.